The rows below give T cell receptor beta chains drawn from one sample of a study of CD8 T cells in ankylosing spondylitis. TCRdb re-called the 5' RACE reads through MiXCR, storing one row per CDR3 protein. This table holds roughly 120,000 distinct CDR3 sequences, 6.5% to 9% found once. The sequencing sample was made of blood, either unsorted or a sorted T cell fraction (not recorded which). Receptors originate from a male donor with ankylosing spondylitis or in good health (not recorded which). The CDR3 runs from the conserved cysteine through the conserved F or W. The D gene is left open where the match is weak. Some rows have no size entry. The others give once, few or many, or a class for an expanded clone.

many,TRBD1,TRBV7-2,TRBJ1-2,CASSRGQGNYGYTF,TGTGCCAGCAGCAGGGGACAGGGGAACTATGGCTACACCTTC
many,-,TRBV12-3/TRBV12-4,TRBJ2-7,CASTHQGGPIEYEQYF,TGTGCCAGCACCCATCAGGGGGGTCCCATTGAGTACGAGCAGTACTTC
-,TRBD1,TRBV28,TRBJ1-1,CASRGTGIVGFTEAFF,TGTGCCAGCAGGGGGACAGGGATCGTAGGCTTCACTGAAGCTTTCTTT
many,-,TRBV5-1,TRBJ1-1,CASSLASRMNTEAFF,TGCGCCAGCAGCTTGGCTAGCCGTATGAACACTGAAGCTTTCTTT
many,TRBD2,TRBV20-1,TRBJ2-7,CSARGGLAGVEQYF,TGCAGTGCTAGAGGGGGACTAGCGGGAGTTGAGCAGTACTTC
many,-,TRBV7-2,TRBJ1-1,CASSLTGAGTEAFF,TGTGCCAGCAGCTTAACGGGGGCCGGTACTGAAGCTTTCTTT
-,-,TRBV5-1,TRBJ2-2,CASSLVWQGTQNTGELFF,TGCGCCAGCAGCTTGGTTTGGCAGGGGACCCAGAACACCGGGGAGCTGTTTTTT
few,-,TRBV5-1,TRBJ2-5,CASSLENMETQYF,TGCGCCAGCAGCCTAGAGAATATGGAGACCCAGTACTTC
many,TRBD1,TRBV3-1,TRBJ2-3,CASSRHRGGSTDTQYF,TGTGCCAGCAGCCGCCACAGGGGTGGGAGCACAGATACGCAGTATTTT
many,-,TRBV4-1,TRBJ2-7,CASSQDRTPTYEQYF,TGCGCCAGCAGCCAAGATAGGACACCTACCTACGAGCAGTACTTC
many,-,TRBV20-1,TRBJ1-4,CSAPLMTSEKLFF,TGCAGTGCCCCATTGATGACTTCTGAAAAACTGTTTTTT
many,TRBD2,TRBV20-1,TRBJ2-2,CSARKLGGAINTGELFF,TGCAGTGCTAGAAAATTGGGAGGGGCGATTAACACCGGGGAGCTGTTTTTT
many,-,TRBV9,TRBJ2-7,CASSSGGGRFYEQYF,TGTGCCAGCAGCTCAGGGGGGGGGCGTTTCTACGAGCAGTACTTC
many,TRBD2,TRBV12-3/TRBV12-4,TRBJ2-7,CASSGTSDYEQYF,TGTGCCAGCAGCGGGACTAGCGACTACGAGCAGTACTTC
many,TRBD1,TRBV5-1,TRBJ2-3,CASSSPSTGSTDTQYF,TGCGCCAGCAGCTCTCCGTCGACAGGGAGCACAGATACGCAGTATTTT
many,TRBD2,TRBV12-3/TRBV12-4,TRBJ2-1,CASSSMGLYNEQFF,TGTGCCAGCAGTTCTATGGGACTATACAATGAGCAGTTCTTC
many,TRBD2,TRBV19,TRBJ2-1,CASSIWLAGNNEQFF,TGTGCCAGTAGTATCTGGCTAGCGGGTAACAATGAGCAGTTCTTC
many,TRBD1,TRBV7-3,TRBJ1-1,CASSSLTGDTEAFF,TGTGCCAGCAGTTCCCTAACAGGGGACACTGAAGCTTTCTTT
many,-,TRBV27,TRBJ1-2,CASSLAGTTSGYTF,TGTGCCAGCAGTTTAGCTGGGACGACCTCGGGCTACACCTTC
many,TRBD1,TRBV20-1,TRBJ2-2,CSAGRQGVGELFF,TGCAGTGCTGGACGACAGGGGGTCGGGGAGCTGTTTTTT
-,-,TRBV15,TRBJ1-1,CATSRGRILNTEAFF,TGTGCCACCAGCAGGGGCAGAATCCTAAACACTGAAGCTTTCTTT
many,-,TRBV20-1,TRBJ2-3,CSAIGLAGDTQYF,TGCAGTGCCATCGGTCTAGCCGGAGATACGCAGTATTTT
many,TRBD2,TRBV24-1,TRBJ2-1,CATSSTSGSTPVYNEQFF,TGTGCCACCAGTTCTACTAGCGGGAGCACCCCCGTGTACAATGAGCAGTTCTTC
-,-,TRBV5-1,TRBJ2-7,CASSSQGSYEQYF,TGCGCCAGCAGTTCACAGGGTTCATACGAGCAGTACTTC
many,-,TRBV4-2,TRBJ2-1,CASSQGEAENNEQFF,TGTGCCAGCAGCCAAGGGGAGGCAGAGAACAATGAGCAGTTCTTC
many,TRBD1,TRBV6-1,TRBJ1-5,CASSATGGFNQPQHF,TGTGCCAGCAGTGCAACAGGGGGTTTCAATCAGCCCCAGCATTTT
many,-,TRBV12-3/TRBV12-4,TRBJ2-3,CASSFWQESTDTQYF,TGTGCCAGCAGTTTTTGGCAGGAAAGCACAGATACGCAGTATTTT
many,-,TRBV5-1,TRBJ2-6,CASSLVWQPGANVLTF,TGCGCCAGCAGCTTGGTTTGGCAGCCTGGGGCCAACGTCCTGACTTTC
many,-,TRBV20-1,TRBJ1-5,CSAIVSNQPQHF,TGCAGTGCTATTGTCAGTAATCAGCCCCAGCATTTT
many,TRBD2,TRBV11-2,TRBJ2-1,CASGGGYNEQFF,TGTGCCAGCGGGGGGGGGTACAATGAGCAGTTCTTC
-,-,TRBV5-6,TRBJ2-3,CASSPDRGGVTDTQYF,TGTGCCAGCAGCCCGGATCGAGGGGGGGTCACAGATACGCAGTATTTT
many,-,TRBV7-3,TRBJ2-2,CASSFPTDSPNTGELFF,TGTGCCAGCAGCTTCCCAACCGACAGTCCGAACACCGGGGAGCTGTTTTTT
many,TRBD1,TRBV5-1,TRBJ2-7,CASRTVGQGNTYEQYF,TGCGCCAGCAGAACTGTCGGACAGGGGAACACCTACGAGCAGTACTTC
few,TRBD2,TRBV12-3/TRBV12-4,TRBJ2-3,CASTIGRGGRDTQYF,TGTGCCAGCACCATAGGGCGGGGGGGGCGGGATACGCAGTATTTT
many,-,TRBV5-1,TRBJ1-4,CASSGRQVHNEKLFF,TGCGCCAGCAGCGGCCGACAGGTCCATAATGAAAAACTGTTTTTT
many,TRBD2,TRBV11-2,TRBJ2-1,CASSPDRKTSGAYNEQFF,TGTGCCAGCAGCCCCGACCGCAAAACTAGCGGAGCCTACAATGAGCAGTTCTTC
many,-,TRBV5-1,TRBJ1-2,CASTLGTGNNYGYTF,TGCGCCAGCACCCTTGGAACAGGGAATAACTATGGCTACACCTTC
many,-,TRBV12-3/TRBV12-4,TRBJ2-1,CASSLDNYNEQFF,TGTGCCAGCAGTTTAGACAACTACAATGAGCAGTTCTTC
many,-,TRBV21-1,TRBJ2-7,CASSKGSSGGGPSLYEQYF,TGTGCCAGCAGCAAAGGGAGTAGCGGGGGGGGCCCTTCCCTCTACGAGCAGTACTTC
many,-,TRBV5-1,TRBJ2-7,CASSLFPNEQYF,TGCGCCAGCAGCTTGTTCCCCAACGAGCAGTACTTC